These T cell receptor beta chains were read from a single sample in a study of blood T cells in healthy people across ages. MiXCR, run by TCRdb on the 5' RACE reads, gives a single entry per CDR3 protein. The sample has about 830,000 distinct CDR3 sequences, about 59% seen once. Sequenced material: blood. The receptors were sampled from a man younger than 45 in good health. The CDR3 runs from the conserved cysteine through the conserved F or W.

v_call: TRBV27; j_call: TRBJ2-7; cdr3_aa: CASSLRGGGHEQYF
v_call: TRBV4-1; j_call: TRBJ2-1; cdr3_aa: CASSRSDPGEQFF
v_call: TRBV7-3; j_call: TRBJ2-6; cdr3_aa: CASRGPGANVLTF
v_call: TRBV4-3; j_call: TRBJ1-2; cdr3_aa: CASSHTISRRIGYGYTF
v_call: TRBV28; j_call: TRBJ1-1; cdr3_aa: CASLGPGVLGEAFF
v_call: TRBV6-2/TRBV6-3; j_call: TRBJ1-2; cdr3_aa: CASSQRGTAVNGYTF
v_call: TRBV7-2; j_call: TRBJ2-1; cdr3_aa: CASSRRTVDEQFF
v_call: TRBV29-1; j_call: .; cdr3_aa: CSDRQGKTQYF
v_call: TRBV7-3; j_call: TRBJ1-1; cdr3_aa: CASSPGQGLGDAFF
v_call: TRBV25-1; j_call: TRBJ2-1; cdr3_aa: CASSELAGAEDEQFF
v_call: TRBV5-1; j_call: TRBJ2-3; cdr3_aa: CASSLAATSGTDTQYF
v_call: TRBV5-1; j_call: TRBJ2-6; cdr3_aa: CASSLEAGTSNSGANVLTF
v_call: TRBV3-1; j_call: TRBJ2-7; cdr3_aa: CASSQTASYEQNF
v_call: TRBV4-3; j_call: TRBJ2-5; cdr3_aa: CASSQIGGGEQYF